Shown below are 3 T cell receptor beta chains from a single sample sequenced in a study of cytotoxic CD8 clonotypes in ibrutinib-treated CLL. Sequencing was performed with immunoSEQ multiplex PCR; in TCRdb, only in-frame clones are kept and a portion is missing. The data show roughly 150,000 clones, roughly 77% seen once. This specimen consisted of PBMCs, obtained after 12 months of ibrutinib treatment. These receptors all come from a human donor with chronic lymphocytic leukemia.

The CDR3 protein is CASSRTGVPYEQYF. The CDR3 DNA reads TGTGCCAGCAGTCGGACAGGGGTTCCGTACGAGCAGTACTTC. The chain uses TRBV27 and TRBJ2-7; 9 bases are a match to TRBD1. The CDR3 sequence is 14 residues long. The V gene's germline CDR1 is MNHEY and CDR2 SMNVEV (reference sequence). V was clipped by 5 bases and J by 4 bases; unmatched bases: 6.

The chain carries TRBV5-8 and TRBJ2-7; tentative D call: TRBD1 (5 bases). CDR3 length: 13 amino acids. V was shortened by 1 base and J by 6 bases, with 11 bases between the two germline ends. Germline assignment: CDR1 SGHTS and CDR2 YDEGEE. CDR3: CASSLRQLSEQYF. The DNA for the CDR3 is TGTGCCAGCAGCTTGAGACAGCTTAGCGAGCAGTACTTC. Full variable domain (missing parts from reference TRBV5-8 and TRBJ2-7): EAGVTQSPTHLIKTRGQQATLRCSPISGHTSVYWYQQALGLGLQFLLWYDEGEERNRGNFPPRFSGRQFPNYSSELNVNALELEDSALYLCASSLRQLSEQYFGPGTRLTVT.

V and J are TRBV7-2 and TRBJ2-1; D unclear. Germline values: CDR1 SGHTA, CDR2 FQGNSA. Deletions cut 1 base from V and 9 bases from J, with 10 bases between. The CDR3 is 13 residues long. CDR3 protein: CASSLGGLTEQFF. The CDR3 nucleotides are TGTGCCAGCAGCTTAGGAGGATTGACTGAGCAGTTCTTC. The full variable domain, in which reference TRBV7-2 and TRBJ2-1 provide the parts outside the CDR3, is GAGVSQSPSNKVTEKGKDVELRCDPISGHTALYWYRQSLGQGLEFLIYFQGNSAPDKSGLPSDRFSAERTGGSVSTLTIQRTQQEDSAVYLCASSLGGLTEQFFGPGTRLTVL.